This T cell receptor (beta chain) was recorded in a study of cytomegalovirus exposure and HLA in healthy donors. Germline CDR1 and CDR2: SGDLS and YYNGEE. V shed 3 bases and J shed 2 bases, with 6 bases lying between them. This CDR3 is 13 amino acids long. TCRdb's copy holds only in-frame clones and misses some; the assay was immunoSEQ multiplex PCR. Here the sample spans 100,000 to 150,000 clones, about 91% being singletons. The clonotype comes from a man between 18 and 35 years old in good health and CMV-seronegative. The chain joins TRBV9 to TRBJ1-5; D is uncertain. Sequencing was carried out using PBMCs. The CDR3 region has the DNA TGTGCCAGCAGCGGACTTGGCAATCAGCCCCAGCATTTT. Protein product: CASSGLGNQPQHF.